This T cell receptor beta chain derives from a study of CD8+CD57+ T cells in acquired aplastic anemia. The wider study: Mean DNA quantity obtained from sorted CD4+ and CD8+ cells was 3 to 3.5 ug. Where healthy donors were concerned, CD4+ cells averaged about 10 million reads. Study results and limitations: Patients and controls shared under 35 CD8+ CDR3 sequences, which appeared highly expressed in patients and within their immunodominant clones. Patients showed no significant difference from controls in CD8+ Simpson's diversity.

Template material for TCR beta VDJ and CDR3 profiling consisted of genomic DNA. TCRdb processed the reads anew with MiXCR; each CDR3 protein has one entry. The data hold more than 100,000 distinct CDR3 sequences, with around 48% observed a single time. As to this clonotype: Its antigen remains unknown.

V lost 4 bases to trimming and J lost 0 bases, with 10 bases between them. Germline CDR1 SNHLY, CDR2 FYNNEI. This CDR3 has 14 residues. V is TRBV2 and J is TRBJ2-7; maybe TRBD2 (5 bases). This TCR came from a human donor in good health, serving as a control. Sample: sorted CD4+, CD8+, or CD8+CD57+ T cells (not recorded which) from PBMCs. CDR3 DNA sequence: TGTGCCAGCAGTGGCATAGCGATCTCCTACGAGCAGTACTTC. Its protein product is CASSGIAISYEQYF.